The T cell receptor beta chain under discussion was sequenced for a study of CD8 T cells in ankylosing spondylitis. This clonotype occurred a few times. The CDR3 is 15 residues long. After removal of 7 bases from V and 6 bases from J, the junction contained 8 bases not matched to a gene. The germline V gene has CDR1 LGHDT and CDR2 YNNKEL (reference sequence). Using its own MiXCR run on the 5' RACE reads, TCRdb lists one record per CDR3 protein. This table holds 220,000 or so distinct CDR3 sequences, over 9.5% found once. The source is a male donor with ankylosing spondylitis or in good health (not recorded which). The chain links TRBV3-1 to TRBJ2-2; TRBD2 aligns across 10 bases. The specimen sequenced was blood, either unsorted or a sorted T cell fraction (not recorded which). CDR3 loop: CASNFQRGGSGELFF. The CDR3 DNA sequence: TGTGCCAGCAACTTCCAGCGGGGGGGGTCCGGGGAGCTGTTTTTT.